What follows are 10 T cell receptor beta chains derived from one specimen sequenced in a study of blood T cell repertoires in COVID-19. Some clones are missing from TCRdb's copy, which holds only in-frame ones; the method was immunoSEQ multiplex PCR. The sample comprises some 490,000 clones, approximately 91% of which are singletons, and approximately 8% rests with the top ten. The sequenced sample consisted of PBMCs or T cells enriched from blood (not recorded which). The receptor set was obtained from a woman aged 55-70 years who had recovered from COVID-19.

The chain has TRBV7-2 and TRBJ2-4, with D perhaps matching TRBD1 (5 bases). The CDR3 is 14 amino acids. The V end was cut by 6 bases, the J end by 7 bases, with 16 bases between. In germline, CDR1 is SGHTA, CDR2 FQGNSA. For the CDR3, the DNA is TGTGCCAGCAGACGCACAGGTTCAGGGAACATTCAGTACTTC. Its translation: CASRRTGSGNIQYF.

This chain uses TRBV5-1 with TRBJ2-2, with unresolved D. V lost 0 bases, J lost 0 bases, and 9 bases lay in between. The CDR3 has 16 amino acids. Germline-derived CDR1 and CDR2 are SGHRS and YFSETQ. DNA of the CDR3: TGCGCCAGCAGCTTGGGGGTAGCTGCGAACACCGGGGAGCTGTTTTTT. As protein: CASSLGVAANTGELFF.

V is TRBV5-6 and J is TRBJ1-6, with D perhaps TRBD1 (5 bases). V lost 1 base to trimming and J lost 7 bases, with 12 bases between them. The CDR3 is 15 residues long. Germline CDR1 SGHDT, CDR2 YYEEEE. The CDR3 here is CASSLPGFGNSPLHF. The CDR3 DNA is TGTGCCAGCAGCTTGCCAGGGTTTGGGAATTCACCCCTCCACTTT. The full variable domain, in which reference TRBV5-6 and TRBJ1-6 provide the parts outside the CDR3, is DAGVTQSPTHLIKTRGQQVTLRCSPKSGHDTVSWYQQALGQGPQFIFQYYEEEERQRGNFPDRFSGHQFPNYSSELNVNALLLGDSALYLCASSLPGFGNSPLHFGNGTRLTVT.

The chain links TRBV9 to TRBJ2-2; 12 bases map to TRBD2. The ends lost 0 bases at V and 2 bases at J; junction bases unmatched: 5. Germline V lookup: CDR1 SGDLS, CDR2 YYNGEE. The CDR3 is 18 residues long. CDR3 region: CASSVGRLAGANTGELFF. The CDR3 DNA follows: TGTGCCAGCAGCGTAGGGAGACTAGCGGGGGCCAACACCGGGGAGCTGTTTTTT.

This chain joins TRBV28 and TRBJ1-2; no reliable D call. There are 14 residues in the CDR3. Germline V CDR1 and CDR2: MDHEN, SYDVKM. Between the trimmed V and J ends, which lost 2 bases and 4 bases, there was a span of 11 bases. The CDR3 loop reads CASSLMETSYGYTF. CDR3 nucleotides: TGTGCCAGCAGTTTAATGGAGACGTCCTATGGCTACACCTTC.

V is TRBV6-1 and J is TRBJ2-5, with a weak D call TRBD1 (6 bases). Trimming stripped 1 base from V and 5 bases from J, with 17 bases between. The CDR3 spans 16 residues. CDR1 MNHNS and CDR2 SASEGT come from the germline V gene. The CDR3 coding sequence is TGTGCCAGCAGTGAAGGCCGGGACACCTTGTACGAGACCCAGTACTTC. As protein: CASSEGRDTLYETQYF.

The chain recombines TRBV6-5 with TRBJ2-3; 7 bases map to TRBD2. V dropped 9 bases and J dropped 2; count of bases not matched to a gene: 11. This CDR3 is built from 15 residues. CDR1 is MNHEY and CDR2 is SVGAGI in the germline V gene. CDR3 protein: CASLPAGRLTDTQYF. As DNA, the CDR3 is TGTGCCAGTCTCCCAGCGGGGCGGCTCACAGATACGCAGTATTTT.

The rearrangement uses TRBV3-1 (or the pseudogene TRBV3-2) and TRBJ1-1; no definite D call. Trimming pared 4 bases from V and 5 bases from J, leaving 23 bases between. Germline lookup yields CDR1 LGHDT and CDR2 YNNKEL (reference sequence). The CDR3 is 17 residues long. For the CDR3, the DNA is TGTGCCAGCAGCCTCCGCCGCGGGCCCTTCGGAGGAACTGAAGCTTTCTTT. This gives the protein CASSLRRGPFGGTEAFF.

The CDR3 is CASSFPPGQGRNEQFF. In nucleotides, the CDR3 is TGTGCCAGCAGCTTCCCCCCGGGACAGGGGAGGAATGAGCAGTTCTTC. The chain has TRBV7-2 and TRBJ2-1; TRBD1 aligns across 10 bases. The CDR3 is 16 amino acids. The V gene end was trimmed by 3 bases and the J gene end by 7 bases; junction bases not matched to a gene: 9. The V gene's germline CDR1 is SGHTA and CDR2 FQGNSA.

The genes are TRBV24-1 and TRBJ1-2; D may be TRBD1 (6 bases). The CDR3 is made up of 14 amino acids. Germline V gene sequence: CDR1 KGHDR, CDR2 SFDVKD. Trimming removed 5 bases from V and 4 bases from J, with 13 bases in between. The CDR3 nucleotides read TGTGCCACCAGTGCCAACAGGGATAGCTATGGCTACACCTTC. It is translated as CATSANRDSYGYTF.